This T cell receptor (beta chain) originates from a study of molecular identifiers for immune sequencing clone quantification. Each CDR3 protein is one row after TCRdb ran MiXCR on the PCR reads. The data hold some 580,000 distinct CDR3 sequences, with roughly 23% observed a single time. The CDR3 length is 19 residues. V lost 0 bases, J lost 1 base, and 21 bases lay in between. Germline lookup yields CDR1 SGHDN and CDR2 FVKESK. Ten or more counts support this clonotype. The sequenced sample consisted of naive CD8+ T cells from blood, with Jurkat cell RNA spiked in. Regarding subset: FACS-sorted CD8+CD4-CCR7+CD45RA+ naive T cells. The chain recombines TRBV14 with TRBJ2-5; D might be TRBD1 (6 bases). This clonotype was sampled from a human donor in good health. Some libraries in this study had Jurkat cell RNA spiked in. CDR3 nucleotide sequence: TGTGCCAGCAGCCAAGATCGTCTCCCGGGGCAGGGGCTCCAAGAGACCCAGTACTTC. Its translation: CASSQDRLPGQGLQETQYF.